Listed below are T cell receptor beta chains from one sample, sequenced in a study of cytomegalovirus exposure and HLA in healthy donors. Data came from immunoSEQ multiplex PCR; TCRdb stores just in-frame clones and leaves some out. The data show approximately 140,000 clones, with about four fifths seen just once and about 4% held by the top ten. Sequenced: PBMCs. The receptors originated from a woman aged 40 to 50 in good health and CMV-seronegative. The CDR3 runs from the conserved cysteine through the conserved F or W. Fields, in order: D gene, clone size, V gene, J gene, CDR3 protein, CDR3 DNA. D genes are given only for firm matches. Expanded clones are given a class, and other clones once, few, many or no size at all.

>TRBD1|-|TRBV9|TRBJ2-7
CASSVGVGQGHDEQYF
TGTGCCAGCAGCGTAGGAGTAGGACAGGGGCATGACGAGCAGTACTTC
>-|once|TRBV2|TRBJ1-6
CASAGSVGSPLHF
TGTGCCAGCGCGGGATCGGTCGGCTCACCCCTCCACTTT
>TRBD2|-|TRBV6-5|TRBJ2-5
CASSYSRGGETQYF
TGTGCCAGCAGTTACTCTCGGGGGGGGGAGACCCAGTACTTC
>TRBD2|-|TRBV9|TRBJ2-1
CASQGTSGSEQFF
TGTGCCAGCCAAGGGACTAGCGGAAGTGAGCAGTTCTTC
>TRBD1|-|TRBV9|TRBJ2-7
CASSSRDRGPEQYF
TGTGCCAGCAGCTCCCGGGACAGGGGGCCCGAGCAGTACTTC
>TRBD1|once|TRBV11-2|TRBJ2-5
CASSFRDSQETQYF
TGTGCCAGCAGCTTCCGGGACAGCCAAGAGACCCAGTACTTC
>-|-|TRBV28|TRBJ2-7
CASSLLEGTASSYEQYF
TGTGCCAGCAGTTTGCTGGAGGGGACGGCGAGCTCCTACGAGCAGTACTTC
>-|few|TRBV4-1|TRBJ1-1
CASSQDEARGAFF
TGCGCCAGCAGCCAAGATGAGGCCCGGGGGGCTTTCTTT
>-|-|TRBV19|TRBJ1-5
CASIRGVYSNQPQHF
TGTGCCAGTATTCGGGGAGTATATAGCAATCAGCCCCAGCATTTT
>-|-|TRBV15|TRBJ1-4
CATSRDQGTEKLFF
TGTGCCACCAGCAGAGATCAGGGGACTGAAAAACTGTTTTTT
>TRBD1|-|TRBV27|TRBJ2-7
CASSLGTGSYEQYF
TGTGCCAGCAGTTTAGGGACAGGGTCCTACGAGCAGTACTTC
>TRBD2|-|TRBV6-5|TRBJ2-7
CASSSSGSRYEQYF
TGTGCCAGCAGTTCTAGCGGGAGCAGGTACGAGCAGTACTTC
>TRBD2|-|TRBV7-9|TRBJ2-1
CATEFLAGGAVDEQFF
TGTGCCACCGAATTCCTAGCGGGAGGGGCTGTGGATGAGCAGTTCTTC
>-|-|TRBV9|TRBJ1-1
CASSPRTENTEAFF
TGTGCCAGCAGCCCCAGGACAGAGAACACTGAAGCTTTCTTT
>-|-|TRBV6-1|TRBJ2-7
CASSEVRGSEQYF
TGTGCCAGCAGTGAAGTTAGAGGGTCCGAGCAGTACTTC
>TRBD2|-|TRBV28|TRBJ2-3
CASSVTSGGDTQYF
TGTGCCAGCAGCGTGACTAGCGGGGGAGATACGCAGTATTTT
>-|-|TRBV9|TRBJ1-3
CASSVGLGAGNTIYF
TGTGCCAGCAGCGTAGGATTAGGGGCTGGAAACACCATATATTTT
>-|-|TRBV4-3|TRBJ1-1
CASSPMLGVSTEAFF
TGCGCCAGCAGCCCGATGTTGGGAGTGAGCACTGAAGCTTTCTTT
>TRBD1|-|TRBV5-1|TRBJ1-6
CASSLDSTGVGSPLHF
TGCGCCAGCAGCTTGGATTCGACAGGGGTGGGTTCACCCCTCCACTTT
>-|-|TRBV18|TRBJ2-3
CASSMDLPTDTQYF
TGTGCCAGCTCTATGGACTTACCCACAGATACGCAGTATTTT
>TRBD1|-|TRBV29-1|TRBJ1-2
CSVQTGDLFGYTF
TGCAGCGTTCAGACAGGGGATTTGTTTGGCTACACCTTC
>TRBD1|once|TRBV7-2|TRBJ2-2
CAARTGNTGELFF
TGTGCCGCAAGGACAGGCAACACCGGGGAGCTGTTTTTT
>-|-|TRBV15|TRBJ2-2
CATSRVGGTGELFF
TGTGCCACCAGCAGAGTAGGAGGGACCGGGGAGCTGTTTTTT
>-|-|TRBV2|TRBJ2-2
CASSENGLSTGELFF
TGTGCCAGCAGTGAAAATGGACTTAGCACCGGGGAGCTGTTTTTT
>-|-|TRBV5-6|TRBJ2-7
CASSLGPRVGYEQYF
TGTGCCAGCAGCTTGGGACCGAGGGTAGGCTACGAGCAGTACTTC
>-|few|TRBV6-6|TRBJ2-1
CASSYSPGSNEQFF
TGTGCCAGCAGTTACTCACCGGGATCCAATGAGCAGTTCTTC
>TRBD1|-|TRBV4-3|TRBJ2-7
CASSQDGPDRVSLLSEQYF
TGCGCCAGCAGCCAAGATGGGCCCGACAGGGTCTCTCTCCTGAGCGAGCAGTACTTC
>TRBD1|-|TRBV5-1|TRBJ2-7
CASRAGTGVEQYF
TGCGCCAGCAGGGCCGGGACAGGGGTCGAGCAGTACTTC
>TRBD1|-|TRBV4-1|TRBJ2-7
CASSQVTGATYEQYF
TGCGCCAGCAGCCAAGTTACAGGGGCAACCTACGAGCAGTACTTC
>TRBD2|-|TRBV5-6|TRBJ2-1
CASSWGTSGISYNEQFF
TGTGCCAGCAGCTGGGGGACTAGCGGGATTTCCTACAATGAGCAGTTCTTC
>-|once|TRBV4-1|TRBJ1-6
CASSQVTAFNSPLHF
TGCGCCAGCAGCCAGGTCACAGCTTTTAATTCACCCCTCCACTTT
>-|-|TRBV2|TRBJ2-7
CASTGYVQYF
TGTGCCAGTACAGGGTATGTGCAGTACTTC
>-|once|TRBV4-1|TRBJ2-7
CASSQDRKNEQYF
TGCGCCAGCAGCCAAGACAGGAAAAACGAGCAGTACTTC
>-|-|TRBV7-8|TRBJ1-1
CASSFGRNTEAFF
TGTGCCAGCAGTTTCGGGAGGAACACTGAAGCTTTCTTT
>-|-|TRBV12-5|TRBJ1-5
CASGFEGGNQPQHF
TGTGCTAGTGGTTTTGAAGGGGGCAATCAGCCCCAGCATTTT
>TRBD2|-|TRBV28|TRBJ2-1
CASMWTSGRYNEQFF
TGTGCCAGCATGTGGACTAGCGGGAGGTACAATGAGCAGTTCTTC
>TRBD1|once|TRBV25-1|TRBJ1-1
CASSSTGDTEAFF
TGTGCCAGCAGTTCGACAGGGGACACTGAAGCTTTCTTT
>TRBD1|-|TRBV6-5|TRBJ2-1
CASSSGTGWDNEQFF
TGTGCCAGCAGTTCCGGGACAGGGTGGGACAATGAGCAGTTCTTC
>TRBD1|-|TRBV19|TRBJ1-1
CASSGAAGGGLNTEAFF
TGTGCCAGTAGTGGGGCCGCAGGGGGCGGTTTGAACACTGAAGCTTTCTTT
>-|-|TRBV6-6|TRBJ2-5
CASILDRQETQYF
TGTGCCAGCATTCTAGACAGACAAGAGACCCAGTACTTC
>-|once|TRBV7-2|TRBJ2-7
CASSQRGNSYEQYF
TGTGCCAGCAGCCAGAGGGGGAATTCCTACGAGCAGTACTTC
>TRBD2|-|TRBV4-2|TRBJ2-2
CASSQEGPTSGRTGELFF
TGTGCCAGCAGCCAAGAGGGGCCGACTAGCGGGAGAACCGGGGAGCTGTTTTTT
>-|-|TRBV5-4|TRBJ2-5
CASSLGGGGETQYF
TGTGCCAGCAGCTTGGGTGGGGGCGGCGAGACCCAGTACTTC
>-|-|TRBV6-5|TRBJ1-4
CASSPLAGKGEKLFF
TGTGCCAGCAGTCCCTTGGCAGGGAAGGGTGAAAAACTGTTTTTT
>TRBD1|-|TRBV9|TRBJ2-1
CASSVGGRGQGSSYNEQFF
TGTGCCAGCAGCGTAGGAGGTAGGGGGCAGGGAAGCTCCTACAATGAGCAGTTCTTC
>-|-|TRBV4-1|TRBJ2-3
CASSPSGPDTQYF
TGCGCCAGCAGCCCAAGCGGGCCAGATACGCAGTATTTT
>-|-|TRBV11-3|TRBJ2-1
CASSVGGGRVYNEQFF
TGTGCCAGCAGCGTGGGGGGCGGGAGAGTCTACAATGAGCAGTTCTTC
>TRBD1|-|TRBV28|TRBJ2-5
CASSLYRGQETQYF
TGTGCCAGCAGTTTATACAGGGGCCAAGAGACCCAGTACTTC
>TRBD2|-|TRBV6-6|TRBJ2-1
CASSGWSGGSYNEQFF
TGTGCCAGCAGTGGTTGGTCGGGAGGCTCCTACAATGAGCAGTTCTTC
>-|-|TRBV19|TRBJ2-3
CASSQGPSTDTQYF
TGTGCCAGTAGCCAGGGTCCTAGCACAGATACGCAGTATTTT
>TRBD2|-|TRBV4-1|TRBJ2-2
CASSLAGASTGELFF
TGCGCCAGCAGCTTAGCGGGGGCCTCCACCGGGGAGCTGTTTTTT
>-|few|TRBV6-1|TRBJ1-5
CASSEARYSNQPQHF
TGTGCCAGCAGTGAAGCGCGGTATAGCAATCAGCCCCAGCATTTT
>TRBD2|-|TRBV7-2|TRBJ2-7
CASSSPGLAGVRYF
TGTGCCAGCAGCTCTCCTGGACTAGCGGGAGTACGGTACTTC
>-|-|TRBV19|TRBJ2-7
CASSPRSGSPYEQYF
TGTGCCAGTAGTCCCCGGTCGGGGTCCCCCTACGAGCAGTACTTC
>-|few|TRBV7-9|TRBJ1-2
CASSPQGPYGYTF
TGTGCCAGCAGCCCACAGGGACCCTATGGCTACACCTTC
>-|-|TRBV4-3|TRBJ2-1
CASSQDYYNEQFF
TGCGCCAGCAGCCAAGATTATTACAATGAGCAGTTCTTC
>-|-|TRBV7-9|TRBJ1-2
CASSLGGSGHTF
TGTGCCAGCAGCTTAGGTGGCAGTGGGCATACCTTC